The rows below give T cell receptor beta chains drawn from one sample of a study of beta chain features in type 1 diabetes. TCRdb's table, derived via immunoSEQ multiplex PCR, lists solely in-frame clones and lacks some. The sample holds about 900,000 clones, 15% to 20% seen once. Sequencing used naive CD4+ T cells from blood. Receptor source: a woman aged 18-29 years in good health. CDR3s include the opening cysteine and the closing phenylalanine or tryptophan.

V gene: TRBV2; J gene: TRBJ2-1; CDR3 protein: CASRTGLAGGGNHEQFF
V gene: TRBV7-9; J gene: TRBJ2-5; CDR3 protein: CASSRLAGGFQETQYF
V gene: TRBV7-9; J gene: TRBJ2-6; CDR3 protein: CASTARDRAGANVLTF
V gene: TRBV4-2; J gene: TRBJ2-7; CDR3 protein: CASSQGGGRYREQYF
V gene: TRBV28; J gene: TRBJ2-3; CDR3 protein: CASTSGSLSLSSTDTQYF
V gene: TRBV18; J gene: TRBJ1-1; CDR3 protein: CASSVDRGYTEAFF
V gene: TRBV27; J gene: TRBJ2-5; CDR3 protein: CASMDLYKETQYF
V gene: TRBV5-1; J gene: TRBJ2-7; CDR3 protein: CASSSTGTSGSQQYF
V gene: TRBV6-6; J gene: TRBJ1-5; CDR3 protein: CASMGMSNQPQHF
V gene: TRBV7-2; J gene: TRBJ2-7; CDR3 protein: CASSPDLLGTSGVGEQYF
V gene: TRBV19; J gene: TRBJ2-1; CDR3 protein: CASSSQSSYNEQFF
V gene: TRBV7-9; J gene: TRBJ2-2; CDR3 protein: CASSSRTGELFF
V gene: TRBV7-9; J gene: TRBJ2-7; CDR3 protein: CASSLRREQYF
V gene: TRBV9; J gene: TRBJ1-4; CDR3 protein: CASSVSASNEKLFF
V gene: TRBV6-5; J gene: TRBJ2-2; CDR3 protein: CASSYSGRNTGELFF
V gene: TRBV7-2; J gene: TRBJ1-2; CDR3 protein: CASSLGQANYYGYTF
V gene: TRBV6-1; J gene: TRBJ2-7; CDR3 protein: CASSEWREAMYEQYF
V gene: TRBV2; J gene: TRBJ1-4; CDR3 protein: CASSLEGVQQKLFF
V gene: TRBV18; J gene: TRBJ1-2; CDR3 protein: CASSPQGTGGHYGYTF
V gene: TRBV6-5; J gene: TRBJ2-7; CDR3 protein: CASSYLLANEQYF
V gene: TRBV9; J gene: TRBJ1-2; CDR3 protein: CASSPGQGISGYTF
V gene: TRBV4-3; J gene: TRBJ2-5; CDR3 protein: CASSAITGTGRETQYF
V gene: TRBV5-6; J gene: TRBJ2-7; CDR3 protein: CASSFSRLREQYF
V gene: TRBV9; J gene: TRBJ2-2; CDR3 protein: CASSAQYAGELFF
V gene: TRBV27; J gene: TRBJ2-1; CDR3 protein: CASGRGREYNEQFF
V gene: TRBV4-2; J gene: TRBJ1-5; CDR3 protein: CASSQESGGRQPQHF
V gene: TRBV28; J gene: TRBJ2-5; CDR3 protein: CASSPDLKTQYF
V gene: TRBV2; J gene: TRBJ2-1; CDR3 protein: CASIQRELSVEQFF
V gene: TRBV10-3; J gene: TRBJ2-7; CDR3 protein: CAIRNRGYEQYF
V gene: TRBV28; J gene: TRBJ1-1; CDR3 protein: CASRDLNTEAFF
V gene: TRBV7-9; J gene: TRBJ2-7; CDR3 protein: CASSPLGGTTSYEQYF
V gene: TRBV4-2; J gene: TRBJ1-5; CDR3 protein: CASSPYGQGGSNQPQHF
V gene: TRBV2; J gene: TRBJ1-4; CDR3 protein: CAGNRATNEKLFF
V gene: TRBV5-1; J gene: TRBJ2-7; CDR3 protein: CASSLDPRGGEQYF
V gene: TRBV5-4; J gene: TRBJ2-2; CDR3 protein: CASSQDGGGTGELFF
V gene: TRBV28; J gene: NA; CDR3 protein: CASIRGHEQYF
V gene: TRBV7-2; J gene: TRBJ2-5; CDR3 protein: CASSFPGQGVETQYF
V gene: TRBV4-3; J gene: TRBJ2-7; CDR3 protein: CASSLAFGREYEQYF
V gene: TRBV7-9; J gene: TRBJ2-1; CDR3 protein: CASSLAGTGSYNEQFF
V gene: TRBV28; J gene: TRBJ2-7; CDR3 protein: CASRQGAYEQYF
V gene: TRBV6-9; J gene: TRBJ2-1; CDR3 protein: CASSLGGLAGVSAYNEQFF
V gene: TRBV28; J gene: TRBJ1-1; CDR3 protein: CASSQAGAGSTEAFF
V gene: TRBV28; J gene: TRBJ2-7; CDR3 protein: CASSLFGTEHSYEQYF
V gene: TRBV5-4; J gene: TRBJ1-2; CDR3 protein: CASSKGFGWDPGLGGYTF
V gene: TRBV27; J gene: TRBJ2-1; CDR3 protein: CASRVVASGSSYNEQFF
V gene: TRBV6-5; J gene: TRBJ2-7; CDR3 protein: CASSYSTTGLYEQYF
V gene: TRBV18; J gene: TRBJ2-7; CDR3 protein: CASSLGAGENYEQYF
V gene: TRBV4-3; J gene: TRBJ1-4; CDR3 protein: CASSQERVSLGNEKLFF
V gene: TRBV21-1; J gene: TRBJ2-5; CDR3 protein: CASSNLRTGKETQYF
V gene: TRBV5-1; J gene: TRBJ2-1; CDR3 protein: CASVLGSQSYNEQFF
V gene: TRBV5-6; J gene: TRBJ1-3; CDR3 protein: CASSLTGFSGNTIYF
V gene: TRBV14; J gene: TRBJ1-1; CDR3 protein: CASSVGLNTEAFF
V gene: TRBV10-3; J gene: TRBJ1-4; CDR3 protein: CAISHGTTNEKLFF
V gene: TRBV18; J gene: TRBJ2-3; CDR3 protein: CASSPPSGRAQEDTQYF
V gene: TRBV19; J gene: TRBJ2-1; CDR3 protein: CASRHLAGGDNEQFF